This T cell receptor (beta chain) was sequenced for a study of PD-L1 blockade in urothelial cancer. Across the whole study: Patients' atezolizumab regimen, 1,200 mg intravenously every 3 weeks, began around 2014. Prior chemotherapy regimens per patient numbered 0 to 3.

Germline V lookup: CDR1 SGHNT, CDR2 YYREEE (reference sequence). V shed 0 bases and J 3 bases; nucleotides not matched to a gene: 5. CDR3 length: 16 amino acids. The templates were synthetic TCR analogs, and they were spiked into each PCR. Produced via immunoSEQ multiplex PCR; TCRdb's table is partial and in-frame only. The sample carries tens of thousands of clones, around 80% recorded once. The chain recombines TRBV5-4 with TRBJ2-3; TRBD2 matches 9 bases. This specimen consisted of PBMCs, obtained around atezolizumab (anti-PD-L1) treatment. The sequence was collected from a man in his 70s with urothelial cancer. The CDR3 bases are TGTGCCAGCAGCTTGGTGGATAGCGGGAGTACAGATACGCAGTATTTT. Translated: CASSLVDSGSTDTQYF. Full variable domain (outside the CDR3, taken from reference TRBV5-4 and TRBJ2-3): ETGVTQSPTHLIKTRGQQVTLRCSSQSGHNTVSWYQQALGQGPQFIFQYYREEENGRGNFPPRFSGLQFPNYSSELNVNALELDDSALYLCASSLVDSGSTDTQYFGPGTRLTVL.